The 10 T cell receptor beta chains in this list originate from one sample, sequenced in a study of shared clonotypes between healthy human individuals. The repertoire was sequenced with immunoSEQ multiplex PCR; TCRdb's copy has only in-frame clones and lacks some. The table includes 850,000 to 1,100,000 clones, around 77% detected once. The sequenced sample was memory CD4+ T cells from PBMCs. Subset in this sample: CD45RA-negative fraction. The receptors were sampled from a man aged 18-30 years in good health. Some clones in this sample may be carry-over from other donors' samples.

The J gene is TRBJ1-3, the V gene TRBV6-6, with D hard to call. The CDR3 has 13 amino acids. Trimming removed 6 bases at V and 8 bases at J, with 14 bases between. The germline V gene has CDR1 MNHNY and CDR2 SVGAGI (reference sequence). CDR3 nucleotide sequence: TGTGCCAGCAGGGCCGACTTGCAAGACACCATATATTTT. Its protein product is CASRADLQDTIYF.

The CDR3 here is CASSLGWTSGTEETQYF. Written as DNA, the CDR3 is TGCGCCAGCAGCCTCGGATGGACTAGCGGGACCGAAGAGACCCAGTACTTC. The J gene is TRBJ2-5, the V gene TRBV5-1, with TRBD2 matching over 12 bases. With 4 bases clipped from V and 3 bases from J, the junction kept 10 bases outside the gene matches. The CDR3 is made up of 17 amino acids. In germline, CDR1 is SGHRS, CDR2 YFSETQ.

The rearrangement joins TRBV29-1 to TRBJ2-1; 15 bases are a match to TRBD2. V was pared by 7 bases and J by 9 bases, with 4 bases of the junction left unmatched. CDR1 and CDR2 (germline): SQVTM, ANQGSEA. This CDR3 contains 13 residues. CDR3 protein: CSGTSGRAAEQFF. CDR3 nucleotides: TGCAGCGGGACTAGCGGGAGGGCCGCTGAGCAGTTCTTC.

The chain combines TRBV5-1 with TRBJ2-7; perhaps TRBD1 as D (6 bases). The germline V and J ends were trimmed by 5 bases and 2 bases, with 11 bases remaining between them. Germline CDR1 SGHRS, CDR2 YFSETQ. There are 13 residues in the CDR3. The CDR3 sequence is CASRQDRTYEQYF. The CDR3 DNA reads as TGCGCCAGCAGACAGGACAGAACCTACGAGCAGTACTTC. The variable domain in full, completed from reference TRBV5-1 and TRBJ2-7, reads KAGVTQTPRYLIKTRGQQVTLSCSPISGHRSVSWYQQTPGQGLQFLFEYFSETQRNKGNFPGRFSGRQFSNSRSEMNVSTLELGDSALYLCASRQDRTYEQYFGPGTRLTVT.

The chain joins TRBV19 to TRBJ2-3; 8 nucleotides line up with TRBD1. In germline, CDR1 is LNHDA, CDR2 SQIVND (reference sequence). There are 16 residues in the CDR3. Germline trimming cut 4 bases from V and 4 bases from J; bases unmatched to any gene: 10. CDR3 loop: CASSTPDRGIADTQYF. In nucleotides, the CDR3 is TGTGCCAGTAGTACCCCAGACAGGGGAATTGCAGATACGCAGTATTTT.

Concerning this clone: This same CDR3 is encoded by further DNA sequences in the sample. The CDR3: CAISGQGYEQYF. The CDR3 DNA is TGTGCCATCAGTGGGCAGGGTTACGAGCAGTACTTC. The rearrangement joins TRBV10-3 to TRBJ2-7; D perhaps matches TRBD1 (5 bases). The CDR3 has 12 amino acids. CDR1 ENHRY and CDR2 SYGVKD come from the germline V gene. The V end lost 4 bases, the J end lost 4 bases, and 8 bases lay between the germline ends.

Comment on this clone: The junction does not match germline at one end; this may be a read error. The chain links TRBV9 to TRBJ1-2, with D uncertain. The germline V gene has CDR1 SGDLS and CDR2 YYNGEE. The CDR3 is 12 residues long. This CDR3 reads CASSLGFYDYTF. The CDR3 bases are TGTGCCAGCAGCCTGGGGTTCTATGACTACACCTTC.

The CDR3 DNA sequence: TGTGCCAGCTCACCCCAGGGGAGCGGAGGCGGGATCGAAGCTTTCTTT. This codes for CASSPQGSGGGIEAFF. The chain joins TRBV18 to TRBJ1-1; D possibly corresponds to TRBD1 (6 bases). V was trimmed by 3 bases and J by 8 bases, leaving 22 bases between them. This CDR3 comprises 16 residues. Germline V gene data show CDR1 as KGHSH and CDR2 as LQKENI.

On this clone: The junction departs from germline at one end; a sequencing error may be responsible. The gene calls are TRBV7-3 and TRBJ2-4; a weak D match, TRBD1 (6 bases). The CDR3 runs 15 residues. Germline CDR1 SGHTA, CDR2 FQGTGA. The CDR3 loop is CASSSQGLAKNIKYF. For the CDR3, the DNA is TGTGCCAGCAGCTCGCAGGGGTTGGCCAAAAACATTAAGTACTTC.

This clone was found many times. V and J are TRBV7-6 and TRBJ2-7; D remains ambiguous. The CDR3 spans 13 residues. The germline gives CDR1 SGHVS, CDR2 FNYEAQ. The V gene lost 0 bases and the J gene lost 5 bases, with 8 bases spanning the gap. Here the CDR3 DNA reads TGTGCCAGCAGCTTAGCTCCTAGGGACGAGCAGTACTTC. This gives the protein CASSLAPRDEQYF.